A single T cell receptor (beta chain) is shown here with its context. V was clipped by 1 base and J by 0 bases, with 10 bases between them. In germline, CDR1 is LGHNA, CDR2 YNFKEQ. The CDR3 length is 16 residues. The source of the sample is a study of blood T cell repertoires in COVID-19. Clones were read by immunoSEQ multiplex PCR, and TCRdb kept only the in-frame ones, dropping some. The sample records about 160,000 clones, around 87% being singletons. Patients of the Seattle cohort, enrolled during active infection, were followed longitudinally. Sequenced material: peripheral blood. V usage is TRBV4-2 and J usage is TRBJ2-1; possibly TRBD2 for D (5 bases). This clonotype was obtained from a man in his 60s with COVID-19, enrolled during active disease. The CDR3 here is CASSQVSTSSYNEQFF. The DNA for the CDR3 is TGTGCCAGCAGCCAAGTATCAACTAGCTCCTACAATGAGCAGTTCTTC.